This TCR beta chain is from a study of cytomegalovirus exposure and HLA in healthy donors. Study results and limitations: Being productive about 90% or about 30% of the time was typical of most TCR beta V segments in an earlier analysis.

This CDR3 spans 14 amino acids. As to this clone: Antigen specificity is unknown.

PCR amplification relied on 60 Vbeta primers (plus 13 Jbeta primers). Assay used: immunoSEQ multiplex PCR; TCRdb lists only in-frame clones, some missing. The repertoire holds over 200,000 clones, with around 89% as singletons. Likely unrecorded immune exposures existed in these nominally healthy donors. The sample taken for sequencing was PBMCs. The genes are TRBV21-1 and TRBJ2-7; the DNA was not used to check the table's D call, TRBD2. TRBV21-1 represents a pseudogene. The receptor was isolated from a woman between 18 and 29 years old in good health and CMV-seronegative. This CDR3 reads CASSKAPRAAEQYF. In nucleotides, the CDR3 is TGTGCCAGCAGCAAAGCACCCAGAGCGGCCGAGCAGTACTTC.